These 5 T cell receptor beta chains came from one sample sequenced in a study of CD8+CD57+ T cells in acquired aplastic anemia. Sequencing involved patients with CD8+CD57+ cell expansion previously shown by flow cytometry. The template used for profiling TCR beta VDJ and CDR3 was genomic DNA. TCRdb re-called the reads through MiXCR, storing one row per CDR3 protein. This sample has about 180,000 distinct CDR3 sequences, with about 44% found just once. Specimen: sorted CD4+, CD8+, or CD8+CD57+ T cells (not recorded which) from PBMCs. The receptors originated from a human donor with aplastic anemia.

Regarding this clonotype: This may come from a read error, since a much larger clone is one base off. This sequence joins TRBV4-1 and TRBJ1-3, with D tentatively TRBD1 (5 bases). There are 17 residues in the CDR3. Germline V gene data show CDR1 as MGHRA and CDR2 as YSYEKL. The CDR3 is CASSQDVGAVSGITIYF. The CDR3 DNA reads as TGCGCCAGCAGCCAAGATGTAGGGGCGGTCTCTGGAATCACCATATATTTT.

This clonotype was counted at least ten times. V usage is TRBV24-1 and J usage is TRBJ2-1, with TRBD1 as a possible D gene (6 bases). From germline, CDR1 is KGHDR and CDR2 SFDVKD. V lost 3 bases and J 7 bases, leaving 12 bases between the germline ends. The CDR3 covers 14 residues. The CDR3 DNA reads as TGTGCCACCAGTGATGTGGACAGCGGAAATGAGCAGTTCTTC. The encoded protein is CATSDVDSGNEQFF.

This clonotype occurred many times. The chain uses TRBV11-1 and TRBJ2-3; D is uncertain. Trimming stripped 3 bases from V and 2 bases from J, with 6 bases between. CDR1 is SGHAT and CDR2 is FQDESV in the germline V gene (reference sequence). The CDR3 is 13 residues long. The CDR3 spells CASSFAVTDTQYF. CDR3 DNA sequence: TGTGCCAGCAGCTTTGCGGTCACAGATACGCAGTATTTT.

The chain is built from TRBV6-6 and TRBJ2-3; D is unclear. The length of the CDR3 is 13 residues. Germline V lookup: CDR1 MNHNY, CDR2 SVGAGI (reference sequence). Deletions cut 7 bases from V and 1 base from J, with 9 bases between. As DNA, the CDR3 is TGTGCCAGCAAAGGTCTGGGCACAGATACGCAGTATTTT. Translating it yields CASKGLGTDTQYF.

J is TRBJ1-2 and V is TRBV20-1, with 11 positions matching TRBD1. The length of the CDR3 is 15 residues. Germline CDR1 is DFQATT and CDR2 is SNEGSKA (reference sequence). J gave up 2 bases and V 7 bases, and 9 bases lay outside the gene matches. The DNA of the CDR3 is TGCAGTGTCGGGGACAGGGGGAGGAGAAACTATGGCTACACCTTC. It yields the protein CSVGDRGRRNYGYTF.